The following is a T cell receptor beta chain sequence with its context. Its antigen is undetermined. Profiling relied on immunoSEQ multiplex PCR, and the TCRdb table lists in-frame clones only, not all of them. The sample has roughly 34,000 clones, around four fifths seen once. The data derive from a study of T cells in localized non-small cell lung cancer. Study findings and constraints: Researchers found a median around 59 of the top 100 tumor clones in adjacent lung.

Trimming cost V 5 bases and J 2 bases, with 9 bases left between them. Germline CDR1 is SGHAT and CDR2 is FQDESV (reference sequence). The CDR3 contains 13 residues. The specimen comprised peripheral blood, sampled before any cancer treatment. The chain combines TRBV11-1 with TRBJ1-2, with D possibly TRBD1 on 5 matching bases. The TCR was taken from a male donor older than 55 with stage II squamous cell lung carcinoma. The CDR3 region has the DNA TGTGCCAGCAGCGAACAGGCAAACTATGGCTACACCTTC. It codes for CASSEQANYGYTF.